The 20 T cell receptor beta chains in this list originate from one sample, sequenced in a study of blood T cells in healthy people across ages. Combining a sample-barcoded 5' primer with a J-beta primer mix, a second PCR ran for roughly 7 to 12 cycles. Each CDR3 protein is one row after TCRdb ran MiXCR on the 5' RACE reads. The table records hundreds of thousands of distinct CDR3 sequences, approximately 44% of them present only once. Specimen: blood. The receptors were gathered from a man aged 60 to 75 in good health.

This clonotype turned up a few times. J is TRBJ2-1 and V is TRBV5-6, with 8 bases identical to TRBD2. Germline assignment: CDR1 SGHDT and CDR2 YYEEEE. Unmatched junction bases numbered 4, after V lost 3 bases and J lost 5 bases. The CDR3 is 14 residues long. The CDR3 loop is CASSYRAGDNEQFF. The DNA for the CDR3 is TGTGCCAGCAGCTACAGAGCGGGGGACAATGAGCAGTTCTTC.

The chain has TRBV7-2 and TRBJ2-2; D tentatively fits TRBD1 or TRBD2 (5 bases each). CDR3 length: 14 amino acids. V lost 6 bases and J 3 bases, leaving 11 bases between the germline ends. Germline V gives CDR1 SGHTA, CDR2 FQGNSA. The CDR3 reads CASRKRGYTGELFF. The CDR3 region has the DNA TGTGCCAGCAGGAAGAGGGGATACACCGGGGAGCTGTTTTTT.

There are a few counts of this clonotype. The CDR3 coding sequence is TGTGCCAGCAGCTCTGATCCGTTGGGGTACGAGCAGTACTTC. It specifies CASSSDPLGYEQYF. The V call is TRBV11-3, the J call TRBJ2-7; D is unclear. V lost 4 bases and J lost 4, with 14 bases in between. The CDR3 sequence is 14 residues long. From germline, CDR1 is SGHNT and CDR2 YENEEA.

The CDR3 bases are TGCGCCAGCGCCTCACCGGCGGGGAAGCTAGAGACCCAGTACTTC. This encodes CASASPAGKLETQYF. The chain recombines TRBV5-1 with TRBJ2-5; D possibly corresponds to TRBD2 (6 bases). From germline, CDR1 is SGHRS and CDR2 YFSETQ. Trimming cost V 7 bases and J 4 bases, with 20 bases left between them. This CDR3 has 15 residues.

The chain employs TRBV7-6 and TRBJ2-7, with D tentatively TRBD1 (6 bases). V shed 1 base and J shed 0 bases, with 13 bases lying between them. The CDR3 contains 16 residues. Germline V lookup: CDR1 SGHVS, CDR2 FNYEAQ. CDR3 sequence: CASSLGLGQSSYEQYF. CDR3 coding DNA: TGTGCCAGCAGCTTAGGATTAGGACAGAGCTCCTACGAGCAGTACTTC.

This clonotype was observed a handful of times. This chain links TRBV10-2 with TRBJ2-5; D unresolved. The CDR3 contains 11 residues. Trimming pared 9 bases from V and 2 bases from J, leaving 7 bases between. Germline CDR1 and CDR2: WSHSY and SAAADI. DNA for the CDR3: TGCGCCAGTGGAAAACAAGAGACCCAGTACTTC. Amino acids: CASGKQETQYF.

In DNA form, the CDR3 reads TGCGCCAGCAGCTTGCCCCTAGCGGGGTATCCTTGGTTCTTC. Its protein is CASSLPLAGYPWFF. The chain links TRBV5-1 to TRBJ2-1; 9 bases are shared with TRBD2. Germline trimming cut 1 base from V and 15 bases from J; bases unmatched to any gene: 11. The CDR3 is 14 amino acids. The germline CDR1 and CDR2 sequences are SGHRS and YFSETQ.

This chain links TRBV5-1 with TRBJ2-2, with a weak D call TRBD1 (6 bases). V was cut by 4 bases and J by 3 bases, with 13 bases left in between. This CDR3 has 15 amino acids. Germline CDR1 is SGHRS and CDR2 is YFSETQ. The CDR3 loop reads CASSPGRTDTGELFF. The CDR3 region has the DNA TGCGCCAGCAGCCCGGGACGGACAGACACCGGGGAGCTGTTTTTT.

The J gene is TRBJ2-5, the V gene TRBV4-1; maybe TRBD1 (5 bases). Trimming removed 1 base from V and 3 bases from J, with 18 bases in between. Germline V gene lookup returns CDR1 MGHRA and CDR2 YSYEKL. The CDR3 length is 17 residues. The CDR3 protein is CASSQGVGTIREETQYF. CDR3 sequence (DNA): TGCGCCAGCAGCCAAGGGGTAGGAACAATCAGGGAAGAGACCCAGTACTTC.

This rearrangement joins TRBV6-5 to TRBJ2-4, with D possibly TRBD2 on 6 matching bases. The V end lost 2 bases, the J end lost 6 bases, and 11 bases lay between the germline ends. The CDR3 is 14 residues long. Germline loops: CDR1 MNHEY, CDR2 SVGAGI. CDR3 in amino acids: CASSYGQGGNIQYF. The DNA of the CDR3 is TGTGCCAGCAGTTACGGGCAGGGAGGAAACATTCAGTACTTC.

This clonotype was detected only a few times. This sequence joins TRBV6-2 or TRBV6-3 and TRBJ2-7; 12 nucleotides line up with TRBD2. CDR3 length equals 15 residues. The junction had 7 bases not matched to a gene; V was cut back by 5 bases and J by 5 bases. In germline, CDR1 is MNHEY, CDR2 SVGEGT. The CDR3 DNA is TGTGCCAGCAGTCAGTGGACTAGCGGGAACGACGAGCAGTACTTC. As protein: CASSQWTSGNDEQYF.

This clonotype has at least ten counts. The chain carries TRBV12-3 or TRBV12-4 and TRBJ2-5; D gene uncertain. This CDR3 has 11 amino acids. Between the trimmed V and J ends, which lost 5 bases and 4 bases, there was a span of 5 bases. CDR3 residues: CASSQTETQYF. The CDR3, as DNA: TGTGCCAGCAGTCAAACAGAGACCCAGTACTTC.

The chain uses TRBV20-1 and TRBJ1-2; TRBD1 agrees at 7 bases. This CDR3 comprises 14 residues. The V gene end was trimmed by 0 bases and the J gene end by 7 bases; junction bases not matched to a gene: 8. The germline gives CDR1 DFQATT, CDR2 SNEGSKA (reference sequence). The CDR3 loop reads CSARDRVTGVGYTF. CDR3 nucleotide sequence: TGCAGTGCTAGAGATCGAGTCACAGGGGTTGGCTACACCTTC.

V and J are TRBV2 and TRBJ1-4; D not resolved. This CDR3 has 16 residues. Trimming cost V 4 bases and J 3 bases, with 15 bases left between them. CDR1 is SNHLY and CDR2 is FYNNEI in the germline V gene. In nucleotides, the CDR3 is TGTGCCAGCAGTGCGGGCGTTACAAAGGCTAATGAAAAACTGTTTTTT. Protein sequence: CASSAGVTKANEKLFF.

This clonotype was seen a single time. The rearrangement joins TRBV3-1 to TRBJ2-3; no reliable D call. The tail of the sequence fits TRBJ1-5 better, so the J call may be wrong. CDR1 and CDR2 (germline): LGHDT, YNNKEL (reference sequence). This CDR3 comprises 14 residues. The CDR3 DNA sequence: TGTGCCAGCAGCCAAGACAGGAATAGACAGCCCCAGCATTTT. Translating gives CASSQDRNRQPQHF.

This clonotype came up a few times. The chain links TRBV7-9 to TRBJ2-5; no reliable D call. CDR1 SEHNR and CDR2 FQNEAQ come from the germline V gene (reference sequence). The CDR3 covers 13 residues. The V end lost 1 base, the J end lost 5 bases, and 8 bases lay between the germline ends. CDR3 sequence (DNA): TGTGCCAGCAGCTTAGTGGCTGTGGAGACCCAGTACTTC. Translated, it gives CASSLVAVETQYF.

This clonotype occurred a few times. This CDR3 is CASSQDRGGGWDTQYF. The CDR3 nucleotides are TGCGCCAGCAGCCAAGATAGAGGCGGGGGGTGGGATACGCAGTATTTT. The J gene is TRBJ2-3, the V gene TRBV4-3; 8 bases match TRBD2. With 0 bases clipped from V and 6 bases from J, the junction kept 8 bases outside the gene matches. Germline V gene lookup returns CDR1 LGHNA and CDR2 YSLEER. The length of the CDR3 is 16 residues.

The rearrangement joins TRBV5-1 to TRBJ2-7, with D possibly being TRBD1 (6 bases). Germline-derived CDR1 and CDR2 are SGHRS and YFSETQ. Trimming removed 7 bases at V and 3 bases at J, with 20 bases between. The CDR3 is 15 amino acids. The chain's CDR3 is CASSEYPGEIYEQYF. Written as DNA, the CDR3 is TGCGCCAGCTCCGAGTATCCAGGGGAGATCTACGAGCAGTACTTC.

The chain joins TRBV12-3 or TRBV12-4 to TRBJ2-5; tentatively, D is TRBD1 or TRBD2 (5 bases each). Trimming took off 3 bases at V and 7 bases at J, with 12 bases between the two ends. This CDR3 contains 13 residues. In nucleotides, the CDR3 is TGTGCCAGCAGTTTTGGCTGGGACGGGACCCAGTACTTC. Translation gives CASSFGWDGTQYF.

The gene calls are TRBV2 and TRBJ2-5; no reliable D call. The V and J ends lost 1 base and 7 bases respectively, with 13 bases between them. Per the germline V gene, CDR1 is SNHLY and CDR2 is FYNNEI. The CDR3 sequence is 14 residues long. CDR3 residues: CASSEGRNTGTQYF. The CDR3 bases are TGTGCCAGCAGTGAAGGTAGAAACACCGGGACCCAGTACTTC.